This T cell receptor beta chain was captured in a study of cytomegalovirus exposure and HLA in healthy donors. PCR primers comprised 60 Vbeta and 13 Jbeta primers. Profiling relied on immunoSEQ multiplex PCR, and the TCRdb table lists in-frame clones only, not all of them. The table includes around 100,000 clones, roughly three quarters detected once. Sequencing was performed on PBMCs. This TCR derives from a woman aged 55-69 years in good health and CMV-seropositive.

The CDR3 sequence: CASSLASRLGAVGEKLFF. The CDR3 region has the DNA TGTGCCAGCAGCTTGGCGTCTAGGTTGGGGGCCGTGGGTGAAAAACTGTTTTTT. The V call is TRBV5-5, the J call TRBJ1-4, with D tentatively TRBD1 (6 bases). The CDR3 consists of 18 residues. CDR1 is SGHKS and CDR2 is YYEKEE in the germline V gene (reference sequence). Trimming stripped 0 bases from V and 7 bases from J, with 22 bases between.